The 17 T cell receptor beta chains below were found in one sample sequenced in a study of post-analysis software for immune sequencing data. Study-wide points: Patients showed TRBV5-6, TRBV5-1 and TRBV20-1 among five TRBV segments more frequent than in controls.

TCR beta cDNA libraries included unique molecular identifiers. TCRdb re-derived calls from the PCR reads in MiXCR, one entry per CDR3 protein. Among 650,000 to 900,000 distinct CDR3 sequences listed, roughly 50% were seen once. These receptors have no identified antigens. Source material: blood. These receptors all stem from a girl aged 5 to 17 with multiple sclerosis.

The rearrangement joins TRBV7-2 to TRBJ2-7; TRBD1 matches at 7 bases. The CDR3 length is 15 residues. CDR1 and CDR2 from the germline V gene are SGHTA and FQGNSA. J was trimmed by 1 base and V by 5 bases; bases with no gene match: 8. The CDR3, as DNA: TGTGCCAGCAGCGCGCCGGGACAGACATCCTACGAGCAGTACTTC. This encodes CASSAPGQTSYEQYF.

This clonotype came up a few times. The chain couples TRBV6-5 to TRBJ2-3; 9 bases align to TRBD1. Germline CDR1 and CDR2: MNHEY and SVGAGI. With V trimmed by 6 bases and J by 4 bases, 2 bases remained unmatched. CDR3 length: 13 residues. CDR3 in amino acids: CASRRQGADTQYF. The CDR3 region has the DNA TGTGCCAGCAGACGACAGGGGGCAGATACGCAGTATTTT.

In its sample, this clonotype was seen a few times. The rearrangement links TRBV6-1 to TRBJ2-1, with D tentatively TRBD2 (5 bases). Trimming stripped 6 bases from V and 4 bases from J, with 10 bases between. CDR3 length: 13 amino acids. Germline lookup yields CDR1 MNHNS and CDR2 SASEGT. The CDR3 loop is CASRGRGYNEQFF. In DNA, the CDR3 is TGTGCCAGCAGGGGCCGCGGGTACAATGAGCAGTTCTTC.

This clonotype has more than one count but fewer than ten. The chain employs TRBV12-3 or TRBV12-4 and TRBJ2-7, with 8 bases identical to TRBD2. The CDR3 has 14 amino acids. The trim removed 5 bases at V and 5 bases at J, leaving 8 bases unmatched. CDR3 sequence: CASSRAGVKNEQYF. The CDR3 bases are TGTGCCAGCAGTCGAGCGGGAGTTAAAAACGAGCAGTACTTC.

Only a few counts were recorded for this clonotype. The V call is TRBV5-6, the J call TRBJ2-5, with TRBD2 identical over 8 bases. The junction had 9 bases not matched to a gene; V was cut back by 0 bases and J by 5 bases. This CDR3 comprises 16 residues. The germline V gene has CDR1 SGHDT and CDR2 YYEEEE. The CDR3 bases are TGTGCCAGCAGCTTGGCCGTGGCGGGAGGCAGGGAGACCCAGTACTTC. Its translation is CASSLAVAGGRETQYF.

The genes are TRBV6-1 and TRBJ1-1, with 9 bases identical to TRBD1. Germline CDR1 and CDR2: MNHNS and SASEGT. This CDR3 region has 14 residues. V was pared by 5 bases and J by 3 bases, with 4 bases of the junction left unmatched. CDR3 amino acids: CASSQQGADTEAFF. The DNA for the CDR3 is TGTGCCAGCAGTCAACAGGGGGCGGACACTGAAGCTTTCTTT.

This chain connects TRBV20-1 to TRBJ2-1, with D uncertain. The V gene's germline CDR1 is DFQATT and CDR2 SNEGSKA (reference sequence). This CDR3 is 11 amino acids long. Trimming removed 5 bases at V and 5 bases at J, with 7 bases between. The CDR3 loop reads CSAGPNNEQFF. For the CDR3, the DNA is TGCAGTGCTGGGCCTAACAATGAGCAGTTCTTC.

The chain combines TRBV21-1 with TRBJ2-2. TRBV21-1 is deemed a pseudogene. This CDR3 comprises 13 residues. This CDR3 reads CASSKMNSGELFF. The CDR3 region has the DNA TGTGCCAGCAGCAAAATGAATTCCGGGGAGCTGTTTTTT.

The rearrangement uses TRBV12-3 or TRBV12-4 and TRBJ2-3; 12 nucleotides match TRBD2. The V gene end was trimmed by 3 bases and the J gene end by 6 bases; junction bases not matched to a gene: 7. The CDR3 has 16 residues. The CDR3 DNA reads TGTGCCAGCAGTTTTTGGCTAGCGGGAGGGCTGGATACGCAGTATTTT. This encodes CASSFWLAGGLDTQYF.

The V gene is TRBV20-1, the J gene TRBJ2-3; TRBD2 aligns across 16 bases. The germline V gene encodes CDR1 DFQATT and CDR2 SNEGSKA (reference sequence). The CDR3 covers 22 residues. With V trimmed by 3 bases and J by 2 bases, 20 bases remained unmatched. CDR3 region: CSARGVAGTSGRAGPPTDTQYF. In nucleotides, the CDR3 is TGCAGTGCTAGGGGGGTGGCCGGGACTAGCGGGAGGGCCGGTCCGCCCACAGATACGCAGTATTTT.

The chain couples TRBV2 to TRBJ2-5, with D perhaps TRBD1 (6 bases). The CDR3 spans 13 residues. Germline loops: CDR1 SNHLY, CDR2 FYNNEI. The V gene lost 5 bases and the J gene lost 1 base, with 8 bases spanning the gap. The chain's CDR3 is CASSWTVQETQYF. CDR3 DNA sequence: TGTGCCAGCAGTTGGACAGTCCAAGAGACCCAGTACTTC.

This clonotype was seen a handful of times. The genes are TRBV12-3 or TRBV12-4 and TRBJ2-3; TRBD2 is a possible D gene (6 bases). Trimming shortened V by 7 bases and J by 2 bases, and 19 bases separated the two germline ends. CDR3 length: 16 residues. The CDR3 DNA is TGTGCCAGCACCCGACGGGAGACAGCCTCCACAGATACGCAGTATTTT. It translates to CASTRRETASTDTQYF.

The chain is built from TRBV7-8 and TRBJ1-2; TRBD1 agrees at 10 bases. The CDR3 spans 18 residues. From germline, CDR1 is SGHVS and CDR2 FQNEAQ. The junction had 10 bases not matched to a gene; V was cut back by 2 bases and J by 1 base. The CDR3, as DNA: TGTGCCAGCAGCTTATGGGGGGGACAGGGGCAGTTTAACTATGGCTACACCTTC. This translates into CASSLWGGQGQFNYGYTF.

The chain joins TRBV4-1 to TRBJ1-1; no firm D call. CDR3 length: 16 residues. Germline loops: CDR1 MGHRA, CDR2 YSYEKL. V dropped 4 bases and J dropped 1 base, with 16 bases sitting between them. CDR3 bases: TGCGCCAGCAGCCTGCAGGAGTTTACCCCGAACACTGAAGCTTTCTTT. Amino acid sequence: CASSLQEFTPNTEAFF.

The CDR3 sequence is CASSGARGQDTEAFF. As DNA, the CDR3 is TGTGCCAGCAGCGGTGCTCGGGGGCAGGACACTGAAGCTTTCTTT. The rearrangement links TRBV9 to TRBJ1-1; D is possibly TRBD1 (6 bases). CDR1 SGDLS and CDR2 YYNGEE come from the germline V gene. V was clipped by 3 bases and J by 3 bases, with 15 bases between them. The CDR3 totals 15 residues.

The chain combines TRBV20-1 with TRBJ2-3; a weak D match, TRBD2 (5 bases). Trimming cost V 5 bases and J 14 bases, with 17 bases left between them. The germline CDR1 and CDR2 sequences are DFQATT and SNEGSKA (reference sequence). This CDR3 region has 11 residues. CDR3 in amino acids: CSARLGGSRYF. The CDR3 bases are TGCAGTGCTCGGCTAGGAGGATCGAGGTATTTT.

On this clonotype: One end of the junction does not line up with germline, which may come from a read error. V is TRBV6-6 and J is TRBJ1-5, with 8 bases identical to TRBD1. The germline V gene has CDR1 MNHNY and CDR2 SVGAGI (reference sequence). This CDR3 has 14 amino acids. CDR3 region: CANSQQGVNQPQHF. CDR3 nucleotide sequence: TGTGCCAACAGTCAACAGGGGGTAAATCAGCCCCAGCATTTT.